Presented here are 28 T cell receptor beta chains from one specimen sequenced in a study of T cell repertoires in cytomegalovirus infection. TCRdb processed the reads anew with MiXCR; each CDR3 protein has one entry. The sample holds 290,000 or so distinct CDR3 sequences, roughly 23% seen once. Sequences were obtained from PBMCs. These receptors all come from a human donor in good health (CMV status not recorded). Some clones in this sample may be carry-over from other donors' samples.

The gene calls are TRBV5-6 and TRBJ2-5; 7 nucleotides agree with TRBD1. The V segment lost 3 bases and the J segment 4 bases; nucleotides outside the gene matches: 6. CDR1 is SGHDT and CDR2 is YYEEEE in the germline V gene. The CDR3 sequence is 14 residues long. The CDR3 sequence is CASSSGQSLETQYF. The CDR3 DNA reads TGTGCCAGCAGCTCGGGACAGTCGCTAGAGACCCAGTACTTC.

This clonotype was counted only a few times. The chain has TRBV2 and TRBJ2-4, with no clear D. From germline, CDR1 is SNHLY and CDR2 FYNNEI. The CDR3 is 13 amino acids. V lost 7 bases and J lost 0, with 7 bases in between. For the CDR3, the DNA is TGTGCCAGCAAGGCTCAAGCCAAAAACATTCAGTACTTC. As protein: CASKAQAKNIQYF.

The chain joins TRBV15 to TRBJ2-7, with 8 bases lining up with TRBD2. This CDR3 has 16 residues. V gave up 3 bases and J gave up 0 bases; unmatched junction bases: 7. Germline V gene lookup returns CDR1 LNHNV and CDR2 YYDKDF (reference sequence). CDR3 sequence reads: CATSRELAESSYEQYF. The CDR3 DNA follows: TGTGCCACCAGCAGGGAACTAGCGGAAAGCTCCTACGAGCAGTACTTC.

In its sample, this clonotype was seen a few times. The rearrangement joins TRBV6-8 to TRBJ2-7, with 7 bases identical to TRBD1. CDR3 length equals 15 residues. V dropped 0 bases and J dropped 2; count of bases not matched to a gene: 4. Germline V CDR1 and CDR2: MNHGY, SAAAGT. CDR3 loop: CASSYSWDSTYEQYF. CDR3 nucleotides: TGTGCCAGCAGTTACTCCTGGGACAGTACCTACGAGCAGTACTTC.

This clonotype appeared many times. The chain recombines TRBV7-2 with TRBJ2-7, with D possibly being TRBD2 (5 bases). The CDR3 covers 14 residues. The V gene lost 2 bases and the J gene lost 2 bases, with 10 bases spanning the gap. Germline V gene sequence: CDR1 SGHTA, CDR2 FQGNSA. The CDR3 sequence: CASSLQRATYEQYF. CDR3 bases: TGTGCCAGCAGCTTACAGAGGGCGACCTACGAGCAGTACTTC.

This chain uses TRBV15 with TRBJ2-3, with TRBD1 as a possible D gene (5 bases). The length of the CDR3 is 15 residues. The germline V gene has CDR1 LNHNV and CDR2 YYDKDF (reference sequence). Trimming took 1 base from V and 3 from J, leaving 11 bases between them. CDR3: CATSRAGDSTDTQYF. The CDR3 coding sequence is TGTGCCACCAGCAGAGCCGGAGACAGTACAGATACGCAGTATTTT.

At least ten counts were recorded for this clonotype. The CDR3 sequence: CASSLGAGETQYF. CDR3 DNA: TGTGCCAGCAGCTTAGGGGCAGGGGAGACCCAGTACTTC. The chain carries TRBV7-3 and TRBJ2-5, with D perhaps TRBD1 (5 bases). CDR1 is SGHTA, CDR2 FQGTGA, per germline. V dropped 2 bases and J dropped 5 bases, with 9 bases sitting between them. This CDR3 is built from 13 residues.

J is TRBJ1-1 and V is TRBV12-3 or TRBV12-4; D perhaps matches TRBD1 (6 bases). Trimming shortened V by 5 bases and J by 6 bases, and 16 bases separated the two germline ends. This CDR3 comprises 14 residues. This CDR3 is CASSLGHELSEAFF. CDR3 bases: TGTGCCAGCAGTCTGGGACATGAGTTATCTGAAGCTTTCTTT.

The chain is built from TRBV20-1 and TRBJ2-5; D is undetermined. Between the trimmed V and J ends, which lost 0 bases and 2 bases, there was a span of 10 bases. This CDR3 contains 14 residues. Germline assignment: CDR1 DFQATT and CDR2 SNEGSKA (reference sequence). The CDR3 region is CSARDRHGQETQYF. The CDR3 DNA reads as TGCAGTGCTAGAGACCGCCACGGGCAAGAGACCCAGTACTTC.

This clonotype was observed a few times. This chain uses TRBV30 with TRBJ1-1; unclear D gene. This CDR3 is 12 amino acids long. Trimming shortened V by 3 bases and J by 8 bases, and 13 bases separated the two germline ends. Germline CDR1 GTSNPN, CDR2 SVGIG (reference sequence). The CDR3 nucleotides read TGTGCCTGGAGGGGTAGAGCGGGGGAAGCTTTCTTT. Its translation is CAWRGRAGEAFF.

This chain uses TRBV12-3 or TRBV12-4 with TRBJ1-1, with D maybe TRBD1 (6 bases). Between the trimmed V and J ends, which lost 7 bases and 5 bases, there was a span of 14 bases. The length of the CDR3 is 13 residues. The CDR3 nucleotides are TGTGCCAGCACATCGACAGGTAAAACTGAAGCTTTCTTT. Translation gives CASTSTGKTEAFF.

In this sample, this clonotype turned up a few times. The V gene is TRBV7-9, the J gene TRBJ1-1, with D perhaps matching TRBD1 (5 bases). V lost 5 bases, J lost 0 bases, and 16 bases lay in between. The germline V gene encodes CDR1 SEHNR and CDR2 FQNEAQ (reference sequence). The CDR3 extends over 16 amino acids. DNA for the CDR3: TGTGCCAGCAGCCACCGGGACGGCTTAATGAACACTGAAGCTTTCTTT. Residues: CASSHRDGLMNTEAFF. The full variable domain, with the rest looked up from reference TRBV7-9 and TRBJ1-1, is DTGVSQNPRHKITKRGQNVTFRCDPISEHNRLYWYRQTLGQGPEFLTYFQNEAQLEKSRLLSDRFSAERPKGSFSTLEIQRTEQGDSAMYLCASSHRDGLMNTEAFFGQGTRLTVV.

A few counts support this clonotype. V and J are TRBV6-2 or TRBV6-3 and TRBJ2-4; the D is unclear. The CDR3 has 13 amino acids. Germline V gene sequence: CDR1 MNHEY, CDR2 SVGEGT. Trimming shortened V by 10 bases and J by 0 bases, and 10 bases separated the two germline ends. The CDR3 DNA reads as TGTGCCACCGTCGACGGAGCCAAAAACATTCAGTACTTC. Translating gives CATVDGAKNIQYF.

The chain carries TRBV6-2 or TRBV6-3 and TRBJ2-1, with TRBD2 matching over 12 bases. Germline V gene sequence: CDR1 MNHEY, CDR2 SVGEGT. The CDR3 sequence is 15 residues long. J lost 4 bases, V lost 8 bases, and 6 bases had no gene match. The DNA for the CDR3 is TGTGCCAGCCAGACTAGCGGGAGAAAATACAATGAGCAGTTCTTC. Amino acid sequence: CASQTSGRKYNEQFF.

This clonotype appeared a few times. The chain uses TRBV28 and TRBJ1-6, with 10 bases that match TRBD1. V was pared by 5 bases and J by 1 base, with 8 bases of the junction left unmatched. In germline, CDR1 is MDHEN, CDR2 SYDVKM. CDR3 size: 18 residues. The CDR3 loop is CASSLTGTGVSYNSPLHF. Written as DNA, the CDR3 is TGTGCCAGCAGTCTCACCGGGACAGGGGTTTCCTATAATTCACCCCTCCACTTT.

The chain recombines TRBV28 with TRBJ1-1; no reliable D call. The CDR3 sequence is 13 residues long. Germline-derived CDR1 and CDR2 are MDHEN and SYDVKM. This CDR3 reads CALSPGMNTEAFF. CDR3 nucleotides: TGTGCGTTGAGCCCGGGGATGAACACTGAAGCTTTCTTT.

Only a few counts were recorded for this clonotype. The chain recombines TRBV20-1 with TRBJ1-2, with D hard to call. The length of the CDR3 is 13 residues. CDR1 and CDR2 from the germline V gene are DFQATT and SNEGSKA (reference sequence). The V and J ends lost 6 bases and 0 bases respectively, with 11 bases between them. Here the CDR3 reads CSAVVASNYGYTF. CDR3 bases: TGCAGTGCCGTAGTAGCCTCTAACTATGGCTACACCTTC.

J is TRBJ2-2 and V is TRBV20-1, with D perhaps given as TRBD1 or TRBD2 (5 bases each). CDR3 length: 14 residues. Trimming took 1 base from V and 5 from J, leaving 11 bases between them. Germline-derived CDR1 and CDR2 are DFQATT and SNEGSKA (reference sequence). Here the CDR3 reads CSARGGLGTGELFF. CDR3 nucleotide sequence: TGCAGTGCTAGAGGGGGGTTGGGGACCGGGGAGCTGTTTTTT.

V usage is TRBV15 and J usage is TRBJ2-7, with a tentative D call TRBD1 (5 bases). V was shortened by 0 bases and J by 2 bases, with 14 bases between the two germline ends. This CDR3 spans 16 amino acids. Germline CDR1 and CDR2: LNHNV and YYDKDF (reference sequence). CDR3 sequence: CATSRDATIGAYEQYF. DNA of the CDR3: TGTGCCACCAGCAGAGATGCAACTATAGGGGCCTACGAGCAGTACTTC.

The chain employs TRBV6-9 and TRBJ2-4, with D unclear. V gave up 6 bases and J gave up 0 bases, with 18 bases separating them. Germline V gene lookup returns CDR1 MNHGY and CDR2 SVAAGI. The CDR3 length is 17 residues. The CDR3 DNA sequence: TGTGCCAGCAGCGACGGCGGTTTTAAACTAGCCAAAAACATTCAGTACTTC. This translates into CASSDGGFKLAKNIQYF.

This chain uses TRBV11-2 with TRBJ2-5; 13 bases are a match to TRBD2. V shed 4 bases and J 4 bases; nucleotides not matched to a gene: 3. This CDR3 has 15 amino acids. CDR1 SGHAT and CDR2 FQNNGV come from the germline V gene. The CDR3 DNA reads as TGTGCCAGCAGCTATGGACTAGCGGGAGTAGAGACCCAGTACTTC. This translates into CASSYGLAGVETQYF.

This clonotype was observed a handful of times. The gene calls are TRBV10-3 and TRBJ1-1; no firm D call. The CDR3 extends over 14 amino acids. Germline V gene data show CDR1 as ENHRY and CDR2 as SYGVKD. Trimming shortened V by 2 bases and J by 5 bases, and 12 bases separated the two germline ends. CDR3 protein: CAISERQAPTEAFF. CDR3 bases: TGTGCCATCAGTGAGAGGCAGGCTCCGACTGAAGCTTTCTTT.

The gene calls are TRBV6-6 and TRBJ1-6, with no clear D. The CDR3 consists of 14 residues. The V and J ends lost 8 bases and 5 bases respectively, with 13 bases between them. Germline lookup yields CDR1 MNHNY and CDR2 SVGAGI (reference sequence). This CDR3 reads CASRDGLDNSPLHF. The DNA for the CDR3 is TGTGCCAGCCGCGACGGGTTAGATAATTCACCCCTCCACTTT.

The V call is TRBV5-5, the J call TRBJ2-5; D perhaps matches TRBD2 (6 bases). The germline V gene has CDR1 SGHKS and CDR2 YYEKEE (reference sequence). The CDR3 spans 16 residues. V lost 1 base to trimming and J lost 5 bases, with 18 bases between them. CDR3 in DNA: TGTGCCAGCAGCTTGACAAACCGGGCCGCGGGGGAGACCCAGTACTTC. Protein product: CASSLTNRAAGETQYF.

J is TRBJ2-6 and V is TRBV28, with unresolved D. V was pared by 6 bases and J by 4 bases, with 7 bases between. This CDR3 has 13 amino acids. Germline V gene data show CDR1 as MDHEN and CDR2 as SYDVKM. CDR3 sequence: CASSRRGANVLTF. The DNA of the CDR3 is TGTGCCAGCAGCCGAAGGGGGGCCAACGTCCTGACTTTC.

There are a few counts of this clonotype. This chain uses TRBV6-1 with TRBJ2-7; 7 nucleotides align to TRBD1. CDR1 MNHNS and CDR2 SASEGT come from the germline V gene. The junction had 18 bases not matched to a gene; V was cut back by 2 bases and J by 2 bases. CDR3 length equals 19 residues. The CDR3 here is CASSEIRQGVVGVPYEQYF. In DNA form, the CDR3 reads TGTGCCAGCAGTGAAATTAGGCAGGGGGTCGTCGGGGTTCCCTACGAGCAGTACTTC.

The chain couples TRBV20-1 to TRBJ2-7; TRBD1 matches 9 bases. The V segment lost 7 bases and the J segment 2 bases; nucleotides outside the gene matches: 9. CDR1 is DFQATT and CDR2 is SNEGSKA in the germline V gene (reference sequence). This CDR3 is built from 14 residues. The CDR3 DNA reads TGCAGTGGGGACACAGGGGGCAGCACCTACGAGCAGTACTTC. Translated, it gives CSGDTGGSTYEQYF.

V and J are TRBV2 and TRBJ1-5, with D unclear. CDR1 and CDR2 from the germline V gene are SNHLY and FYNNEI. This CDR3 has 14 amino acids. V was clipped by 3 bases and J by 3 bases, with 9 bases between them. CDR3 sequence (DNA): TGTGCCAGCAGTGAGTGGTCTTCCAATCAGCCCCAGCATTTT. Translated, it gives CASSEWSSNQPQHF.